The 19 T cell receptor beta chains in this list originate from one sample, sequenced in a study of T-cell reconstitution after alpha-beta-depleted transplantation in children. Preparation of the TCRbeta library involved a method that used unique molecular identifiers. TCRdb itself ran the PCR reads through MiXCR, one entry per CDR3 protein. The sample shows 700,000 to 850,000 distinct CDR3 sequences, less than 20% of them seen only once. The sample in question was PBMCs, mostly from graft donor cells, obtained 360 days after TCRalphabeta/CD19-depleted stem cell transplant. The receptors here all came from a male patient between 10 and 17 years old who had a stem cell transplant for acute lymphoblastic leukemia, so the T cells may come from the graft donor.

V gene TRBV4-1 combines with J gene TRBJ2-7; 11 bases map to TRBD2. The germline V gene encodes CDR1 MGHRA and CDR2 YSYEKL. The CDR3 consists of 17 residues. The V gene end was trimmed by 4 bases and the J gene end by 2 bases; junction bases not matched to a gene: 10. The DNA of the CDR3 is TGCGCCAGCAGCCTCCTGACCGGGACTAGCGGACCCTACGAGCAGTACTTC. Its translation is CASSLLTGTSGPYEQYF.

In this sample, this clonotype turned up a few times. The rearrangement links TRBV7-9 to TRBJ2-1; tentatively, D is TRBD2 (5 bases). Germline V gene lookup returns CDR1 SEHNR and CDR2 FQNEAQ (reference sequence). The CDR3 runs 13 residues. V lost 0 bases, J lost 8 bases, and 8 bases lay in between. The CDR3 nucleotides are TGTGCCAGCAGCTTAGCGGGAGCCGATGAGCAGTTCTTC. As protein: CASSLAGADEQFF.

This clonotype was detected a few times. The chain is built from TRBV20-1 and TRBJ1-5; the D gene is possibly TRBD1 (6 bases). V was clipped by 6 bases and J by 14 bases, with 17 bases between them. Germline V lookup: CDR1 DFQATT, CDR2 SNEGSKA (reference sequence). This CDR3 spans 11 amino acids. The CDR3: CSAPTGDIKHF. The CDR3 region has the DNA TGCAGTGCACCGACTGGGGACATCAAGCATTTT.

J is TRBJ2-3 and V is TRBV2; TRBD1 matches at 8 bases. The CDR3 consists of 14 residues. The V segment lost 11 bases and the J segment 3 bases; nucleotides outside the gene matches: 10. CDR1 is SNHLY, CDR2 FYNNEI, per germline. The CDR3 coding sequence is TGTGCCTCAGCGTGGCAGGGGGCAACAGATACGCAGTATTTT. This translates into CASAWQGATDTQYF.

The CDR3 DNA reads as TGTGCCAGCAGCCTTAGGACTAGCGGCAGAACCTACGAGCAGTACTTC. It yields the protein CASSLRTSGRTYEQYF. The chain recombines TRBV25-1 with TRBJ2-7; 10 bases line up with TRBD2. After removal of 6 bases from V and 2 bases from J, the junction contained 10 bases not matched to a gene. Germline CDR1 reads MGHDK; CDR2 reads SYGVNS. The CDR3 is 16 amino acids.

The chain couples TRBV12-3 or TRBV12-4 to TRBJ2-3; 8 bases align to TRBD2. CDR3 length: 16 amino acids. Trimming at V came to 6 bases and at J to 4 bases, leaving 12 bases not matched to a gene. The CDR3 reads CASSDTGREVADTQYF. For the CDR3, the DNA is TGTGCCAGCAGCGACACGGGGCGGGAGGTCGCAGATACGCAGTATTTT.

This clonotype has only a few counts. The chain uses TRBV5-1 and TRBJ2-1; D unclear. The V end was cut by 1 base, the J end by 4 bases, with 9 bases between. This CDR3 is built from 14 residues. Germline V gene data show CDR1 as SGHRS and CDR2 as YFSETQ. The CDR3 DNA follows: TGCGCCAGCAGCTTGTATGCGGTTTACAATGAGCAGTTCTTC. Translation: CASSLYAVYNEQFF.

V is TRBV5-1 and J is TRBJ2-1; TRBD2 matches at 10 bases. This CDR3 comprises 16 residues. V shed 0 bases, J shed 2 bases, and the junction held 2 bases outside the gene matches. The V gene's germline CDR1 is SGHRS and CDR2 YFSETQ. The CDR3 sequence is CASSLGGTSAYNEQFF. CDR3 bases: TGCGCCAGCAGCTTGGGGGGGACTAGCGCCTACAATGAGCAGTTCTTC.

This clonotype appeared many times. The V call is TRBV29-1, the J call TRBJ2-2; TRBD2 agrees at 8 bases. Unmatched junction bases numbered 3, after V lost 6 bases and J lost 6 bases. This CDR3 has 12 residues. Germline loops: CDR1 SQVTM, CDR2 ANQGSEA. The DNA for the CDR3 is TGCAGCGTGGGACTAGTACCCGGGGAGCTGTTTTTT. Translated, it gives CSVGLVPGELFF.

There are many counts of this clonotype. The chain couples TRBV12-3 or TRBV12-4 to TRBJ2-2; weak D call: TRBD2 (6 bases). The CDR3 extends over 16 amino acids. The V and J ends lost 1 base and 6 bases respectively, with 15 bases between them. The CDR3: CASSLGGAGRAGELFF. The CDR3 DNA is TGTGCCAGCAGTTTAGGCGGGGCAGGGCGCGCCGGGGAGCTGTTTTTT.

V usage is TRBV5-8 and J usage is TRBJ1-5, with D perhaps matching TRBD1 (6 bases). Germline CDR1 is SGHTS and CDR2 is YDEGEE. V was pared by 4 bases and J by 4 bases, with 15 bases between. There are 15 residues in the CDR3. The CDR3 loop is CASSLEDSNNQPQHF. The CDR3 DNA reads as TGTGCCAGCAGCCTCGAGGACAGCAATAATCAGCCCCAGCATTTT.

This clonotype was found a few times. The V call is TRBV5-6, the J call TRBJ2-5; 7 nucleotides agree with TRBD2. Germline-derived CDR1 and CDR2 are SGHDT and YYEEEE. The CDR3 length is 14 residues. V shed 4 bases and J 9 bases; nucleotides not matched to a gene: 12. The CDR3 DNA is TGTGCCAGCAGCCTATTGGGCGGGGAGGGCGCCCAGTACTTC. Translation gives CASSLLGGEGAQYF.

In DNA form, the CDR3 reads TGCAGCGCCGTTGGGCAGGGGCCTAACTATGGCTACACCTTC. This encodes CSAVGQGPNYGYTF. This chain joins TRBV29-1 and TRBJ1-2, with D possibly TRBD1 on 6 matching bases. The length of the CDR3 is 14 residues. Germline CDR1 is SQVTM and CDR2 is ANQGSEA. Trimming took 7 bases from V and 0 from J, leaving 15 bases between them.

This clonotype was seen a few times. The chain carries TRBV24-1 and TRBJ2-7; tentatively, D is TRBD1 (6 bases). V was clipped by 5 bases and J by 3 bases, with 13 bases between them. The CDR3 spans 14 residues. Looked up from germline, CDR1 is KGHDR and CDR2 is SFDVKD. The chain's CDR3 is CATSAAGAGYEQYF. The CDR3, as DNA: TGTGCCACCAGTGCCGCAGGGGCAGGCTACGAGCAGTACTTC.

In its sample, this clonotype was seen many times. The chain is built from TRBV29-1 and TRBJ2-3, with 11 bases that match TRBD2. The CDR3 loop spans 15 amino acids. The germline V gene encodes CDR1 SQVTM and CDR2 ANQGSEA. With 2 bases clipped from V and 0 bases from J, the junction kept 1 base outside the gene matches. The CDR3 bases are TGCAGCGTTGAACGACTAGCGGGGAGCACAGATACGCAGTATTTT. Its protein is CSVERLAGSTDTQYF.

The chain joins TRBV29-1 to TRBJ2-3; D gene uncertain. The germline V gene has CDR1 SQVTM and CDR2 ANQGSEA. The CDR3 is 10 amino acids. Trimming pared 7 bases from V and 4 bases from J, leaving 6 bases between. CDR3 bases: TGCAGCGCCGAGGCAGATACGCAGTATTTT. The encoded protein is CSAEADTQYF.

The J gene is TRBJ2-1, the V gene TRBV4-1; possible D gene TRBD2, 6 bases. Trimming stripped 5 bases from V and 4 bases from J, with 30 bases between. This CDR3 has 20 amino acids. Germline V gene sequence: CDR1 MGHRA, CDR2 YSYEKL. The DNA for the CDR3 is TGCGCCAGCAGCGGGGGAGGAAACTTATTCCCAAAGGGGCGTTACAATGAGCAGTTCTTC. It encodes CASSGGGNLFPKGRYNEQFF.

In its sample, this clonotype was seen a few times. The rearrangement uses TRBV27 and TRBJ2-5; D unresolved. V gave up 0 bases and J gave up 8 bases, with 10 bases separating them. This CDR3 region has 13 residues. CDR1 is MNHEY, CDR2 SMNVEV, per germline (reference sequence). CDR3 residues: CASSLSPEYTQYF. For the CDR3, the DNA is TGTGCCAGCAGTTTATCCCCCGAGTACACCCAGTACTTC.

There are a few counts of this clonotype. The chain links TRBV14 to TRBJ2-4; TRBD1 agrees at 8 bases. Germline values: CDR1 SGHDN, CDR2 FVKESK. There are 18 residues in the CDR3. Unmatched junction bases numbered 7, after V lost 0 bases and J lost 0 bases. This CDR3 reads CASSQEWGTGGAKNIQYF. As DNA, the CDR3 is TGTGCCAGCAGCCAAGAATGGGGGACAGGTGGAGCCAAAAACATTCAGTACTTC. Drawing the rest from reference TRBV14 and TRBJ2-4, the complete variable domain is EAGVTQFPSHSVIEKGQTVTLRCDPISGHDNLYWYRRVMGKEIKFLLHFVKESKQDESGMPNNRFLAERTGGTYSTLKVQPAELEDSGVYFCASSQEWGTGGAKNIQYFGAGTRLSVL.